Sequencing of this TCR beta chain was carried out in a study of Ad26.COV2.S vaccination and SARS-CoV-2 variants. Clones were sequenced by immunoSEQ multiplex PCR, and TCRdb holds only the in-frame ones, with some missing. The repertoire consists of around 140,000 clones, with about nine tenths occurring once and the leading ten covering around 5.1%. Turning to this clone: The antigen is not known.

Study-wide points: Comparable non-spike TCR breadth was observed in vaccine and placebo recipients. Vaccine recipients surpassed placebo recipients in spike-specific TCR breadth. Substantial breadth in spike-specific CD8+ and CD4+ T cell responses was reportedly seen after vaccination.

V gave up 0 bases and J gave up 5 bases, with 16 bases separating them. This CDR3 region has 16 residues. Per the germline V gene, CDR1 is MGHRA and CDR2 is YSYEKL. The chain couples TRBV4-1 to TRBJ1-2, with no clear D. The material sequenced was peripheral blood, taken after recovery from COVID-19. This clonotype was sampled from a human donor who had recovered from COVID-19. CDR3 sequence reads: CASSQDMAAPIYGYTF. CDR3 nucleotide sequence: TGCGCCAGCAGCCAAGATATGGCAGCCCCTATTTATGGCTACACCTTC.